The next 3 T cell receptor beta chains were all read from a single sample in a study of blood T cell repertoires in COVID-19 (dated by TCRdb to 2018 to 2020). Library preparation employed the immunoSEQ multiplex PCR assay. The table comes from immuneACCESS by way of TCRdb, which keeps in-frame sequences with V and J called. Part of the clones is missing from these tables; in studies checked, under half for an unresolved V gene and the rest for unknown reasons. The sample profile shows around 280,000 clones; around nine tenths of them were found once. Jointly, the top ten make up approximately 6% of the sample. Specimen: PBMCs or T cells enriched from blood (not recorded which). The receptors come from a woman aged 40 to 49 who had recovered from COVID-19.

This chain joins TRBV5-6 and TRBJ1-5, with TRBD1 matching over 7 bases. This CDR3 is 15 amino acids long. Trimming cost V 5 bases and J 4 bases; bases outside gene matches: 9. Per germline, CDR1 SGHDT and CDR2 YYEEEE. The CDR3 DNA follows: TGTGCCAGCAGACCGGGGACAGAACAAAATCAGCCCCAGCATTTT. It codes for CASRPGTEQNQPQHF.

This chain connects TRBV20-1 to TRBJ2-3, with 9 bases that match TRBD2. In germline, CDR1 is DFQATT, CDR2 SNEGSKA (reference sequence). J was trimmed by 2 bases and V by 3 bases; bases with no gene match: 9. This CDR3 comprises 16 residues. The CDR3 sequence: CSASGPLAGLTDTQYF. DNA of the CDR3: TGCAGTGCTAGTGGGCCTCTAGCGGGGCTCACAGATACGCAGTATTTT.

The chain has TRBV7-9 and TRBJ2-3; D call uncertain. Germline lookup yields CDR1 SEHNR and CDR2 FQNEAQ (reference sequence). Trimming cost V 3 bases and J 0 bases, with 7 bases left between them. The CDR3 extends over 14 amino acids. This CDR3 is CASSFFGSTDTQYF. CDR3 bases: TGTGCCAGCAGCTTCTTCGGGAGCACAGATACGCAGTATTTT.